These T cell receptor beta chains were read from a single sample in a study of cytomegalovirus exposure and HLA in healthy donors. Profiled with immunoSEQ multiplex PCR; TCRdb holds only in-frame clones, not every one. Here the sample spans about 130,000 clones, around 82% being singletons. The sample was PBMCs. The receptors come from a boy between 5 and 17 years old in good health and CMV-seronegative. CDR3s include the opening cysteine and the closing phenylalanine or tryptophan. A D gene is named only where the DNA matches it firmly. Where a row states a size, it is once, few, many or the class of an expanded clone; other rows omit it.

V	D	J	size	DNA	CDR3
TRBV12-2	-	TRBJ2-5	-	TGTGCAAGTCGCCCCGATTTGACAATTACGACTAGCCTGGTCGGTCAAGAGACCCAGTACTTC	CASRPDLTITTSLVGQETQYF
TRBV9	TRBD2	TRBJ2-1	-	TGTGCCAGCAGCTACGAGCTAGCGGGAGCAACCAATGAGCAGTTCTTC	CASSYELAGATNEQFF
TRBV15	-	TRBJ1-4	-	TGTGCCACCAGCAGTTACGACAGTGCTTATCTAGAAAAACTGTTTTTT	CATSSYDSAYLEKLFF
TRBV14	-	TRBJ1-1	-	TGTGCCAGCAGCCAAGATCAAGGGGTGGTTTACACTGAAGCTTTCTTT	CASSQDQGVVYTEAFF
TRBV28	TRBD1	TRBJ1-5	-	TGTGCCAGCAGCTTGGGACAGGGGGTCCAGCCCCAGCATTTT	CASSLGQGVQPQHF
TRBV7-3	-	TRBJ1-2	-	TGTGCCAGCAGCTTAACGTTATCCGGCGGCTGGGATGGCTACACCTTC	CASSLTLSGGWDGYTF
TRBV20-1	-	TRBJ1-2	-	TGCAGCCTGTACTCTAACTATGGCTACACCTTC	CSLYSNYGYTF
TRBV5-1	TRBD1	TRBJ1-5	-	TGCGCCAGCAGCTTGGACCCGGGACAGATTCAGCCCCAGCATTTT	CASSLDPGQIQPQHF
TRBV5-4	TRBD1	TRBJ1-1	-	TGTGCCAGCAGCCCAGCCGGGGACAGGGCTTTTACTTTCTTT	CASSPAGDRAFTFF
TRBV7-2	-	TRBJ2-7	-	TGTGCCAGCAGCTCCCAGGGGTTTTACGCAGATACCTACGAGCAGTACTTC	CASSSQGFYADTYEQYF
TRBV14	-	TRBJ1-1	-	TGTGCCAGCAGCCCGAGGAGGGGTGCGAACACTGAAGCTTTCTTT	CASSPRRGANTEAFF
TRBV29-1	-	TRBJ2-4	-	TGCAGCGTTGTAGTCGGGAAGAGGCCCAAAAACATTCAGTACTTC	CSVVVGKRPKNIQYF
TRBV9	-	TRBJ2-3	-	TGTGCCAGCAGCCCCTTGGGTGGGGGGGCTAATACGCAGTATTTT	CASSPLGGGANTQYF
TRBV7-9	-	TRBJ2-2	-	TGTTCCAGCAGCTCCGACAGTCTGGCGAACACCGGGGAGCTGTTTTTT	CSSSSDSLANTGELFF
TRBV27	-	TRBJ2-3	once	TGTGCCAGCAGTTTACGGACAGCTAGCACAGATACGCAGTATTTT	CASSLRTASTDTQYF
TRBV2	TRBD1	TRBJ2-7	-	TGTGCCAGCAGATTCCGGGACAGATCCTACGAGCAGTACTTC	CASRFRDRSYEQYF
TRBV5-1	TRBD2	TRBJ2-1	-	TGCGCCAGCAGCTTGGCCGGCGGGGGGGCCTACAATGAGCAGTTCTTC	CASSLAGGGAYNEQFF
TRBV6-1	-	TRBJ1-5	few	TGTGCCAGCAGTGAACTTCTAGGAGAGAATCAGCCCCAGCATTTT	CASSELLGENQPQHF
TRBV29-1	TRBD1	TRBJ2-1	-	TGCAGCGGTGGACAGGTCTACAATGAGCAGTTCTTC	CSGGQVYNEQFF
TRBV2	TRBD1	TRBJ1-1	-	TGTGCCATGTTTTACAGGGGGGACACTGAAGCTTTCTTT	CAMFYRGDTEAFF
TRBV11-2	TRBD2	TRBJ2-1	-	TGTGCCAGCACCGTTAGCGGGAGCAATGAGCAGTTCTTC	CASTVSGSNEQFF
TRBV7-9	-	TRBJ2-5	-	TGTGCCAGCAGCATCGTCTCGGAGACCCAGTACTTC	CASSIVSETQYF
TRBV7-9	TRBD1	TRBJ1-2	-	TGTGCCAGCATTGGCCTACCAGACAGGGCTCACTATGGCTACACCTTC	CASIGLPDRAHYGYTF
TRBV7-2	-	TRBJ2-5	-	TGTGCCAGCAGCTTTTTTATTAGCGCCGAGACCCAGTACTTC	CASSFFISAETQYF
TRBV7-9	-	TRBJ1-2	once	TGTGCCAGCAGCCTGCTCAGCGACTATGGCTACACCTTC	CASSLLSDYGYTF
TRBV6-1	TRBD1	TRBJ1-2	few	TGTGCCAGTAAAGGGACAGCGGGTGGCTACACCTTC	CASKGTAGGYTF
TRBV2	-	TRBJ1-5	-	TGTGCCAGCAATGGAGACAGCCTTAGCAATCAGCCCCAGCATTTT	CASNGDSLSNQPQHF
TRBV6-6	-	TRBJ1-1	-	TGTGGGACTCGGACGGGAGGGACTGAAGCTTTCTTT	CGTRTGGTEAFF
TRBV9	TRBD2	TRBJ2-3	-	TGTGCCAGCAGCGTTCTAGCGGGGGCGTCGGATACGCAGTATTTT	CASSVLAGASDTQYF
TRBV2	TRBD1	TRBJ1-1	-	TGTGCCGCCCCGACAGGGGGCAAGAACACTGAAGCTTTCTTT	CAAPTGGKNTEAFF
TRBV7-6	TRBD1	TRBJ1-1	-	TGTGCCAGCAGCAGGACAGGGGGAAGGGGAGCTTTCTTT	CASSRTGGRGAFF
TRBV15	TRBD1	TRBJ1-6	-	TGTGCCACCAGCCGGGACAGGGTGGATTCACCCCTCCACTTT	CATSRDRVDSPLHF
TRBV5-1	TRBD1	TRBJ2-7	-	TGCGCCAGCAGCTTGGGACAGGGGTGGCCCTCCCCCGACTTC	CASSLGQGWPSPDF